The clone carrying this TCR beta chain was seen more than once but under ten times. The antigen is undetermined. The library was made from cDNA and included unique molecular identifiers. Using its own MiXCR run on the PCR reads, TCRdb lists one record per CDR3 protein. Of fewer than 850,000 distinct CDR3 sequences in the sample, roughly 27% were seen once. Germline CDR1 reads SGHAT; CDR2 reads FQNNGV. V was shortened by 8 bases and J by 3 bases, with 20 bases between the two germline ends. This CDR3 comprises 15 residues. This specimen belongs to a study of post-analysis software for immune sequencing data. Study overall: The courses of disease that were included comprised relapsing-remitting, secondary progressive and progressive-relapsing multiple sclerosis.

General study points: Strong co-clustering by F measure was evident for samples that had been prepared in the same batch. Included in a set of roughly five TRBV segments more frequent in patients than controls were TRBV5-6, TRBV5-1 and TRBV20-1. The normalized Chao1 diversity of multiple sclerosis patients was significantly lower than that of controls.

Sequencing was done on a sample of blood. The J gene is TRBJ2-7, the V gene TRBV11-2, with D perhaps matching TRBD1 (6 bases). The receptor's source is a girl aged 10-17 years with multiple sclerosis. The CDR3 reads CASRLMGQLGYEQYF. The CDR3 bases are TGTGCCAGCCGACTAATGGGACAATTGGGCTACGAGCAGTACTTC.